A selection of T cell receptor beta chains follows, all from one sample in a study of PD-1 blockade in classical Hodgkin lymphoma. Produced via immunoSEQ multiplex PCR; TCRdb's table is partial and in-frame only. This sample carries more than 70,000 clones, about 93% of them seen once, and the ten largest clones take over 2%. The sample consisted of peripheral blood mononuclear cells (PBMCs), taken before the second cycle of nivolumab. Receptors were obtained from a human donor with classical Hodgkin lymphoma. The CDR3 runs from the conserved cysteine through the conserved F or W. A D gene is named only where the DNA matches it firmly. Size is stated for part of the rows, as once, few or many counts, or as a class when the clone is expanded.

TRBJ1-2 | once | . | TRBV19 | CASQRYIGGYTF | TGTGCCAGTCAAAGGTACATAGGAGGCTACACCTTC
TRBJ2-6 | . | . | TRBV11-2 | CASLGANVLTF | TGTGCCTCTCTTGGGGCCAACGTCCTGACTTTC
TRBJ1-5 | . | . | TRBV19 | CASSLVKHQPQHF | TGTGCCAGTAGTTTGGTCAAACATCAGCCCCAGCATTTT
TRBJ2-1 | . | . | TRBV6-1 | CASSHFYNEQFF | TGTGCCAGCAGTCACTTTTACAATGAGCAGTTCTTC
TRBJ1-1 | . | . | TRBV19 | CAIGGWTEAFF | TGTGCGATTGGGGGGTGGACTGAAGCTTTCTTT
TRBJ2-7 | . | . | TRBV7-9 | CASSPVAGETGAYEQYF | TGTGCCAGCAGCCCGGTTGCGGGGGAGACAGGGGCCTACGAGCAGTACTTC
TRBJ2-7 | once | . | TRBV9 | CASSVGQGPREQYF | TGTGCCAGCAGCGTAGGGCAGGGTCCCAGGGAGCAGTACTTC
TRBJ1-1 | . | . | TRBV5-4 | CASSYGTYKALNTEAFF | TGTGCCAGCAGTTACGGGACCTACAAGGCCTTGAACACTGAAGCTTTCTTT
TRBJ1-2 | few | TRBD1 | TRBV7-3 | CASSSTGYIGYTF | TGTGCCAGCAGCTCGACAGGGTATATCGGCTACACCTTC
TRBJ1-5 | . | TRBD1 | TRBV5-4 | CASSTYSGTGNQPQHF | TGTGCCAGCAGCACGTACTCCGGGACAGGGAATCAGCCCCAGCATTTT
TRBJ1-1 | . | . | TRBV28 | CASKGIAQEAFF | TGTGCCAGCAAAGGTATAGCACAGGAAGCTTTCTTT
TRBJ1-2 | once | . | TRBV30 | CAWRIGYTF | TGTGCCTGGAGGATCGGCTACACCTTC
TRBJ2-1 | . | TRBD1 | TRBV13 | CASSFDQAGGNNEQFF | TGTGCCAGCAGCTTCGACCAGGCAGGGGGAAACAATGAGCAGTTCTTC
TRBJ2-1 | . | TRBD2 | TRBV10-3 | CAISPGGLDYNEQFF | TGTGCCATCAGTCCGGGGGGACTCGACTACAATGAGCAGTTCTTC
TRBJ2-1 | . | . | TRBV28 | CASSLVRGGEQFF | TGTGCCAGCAGTTTAGTTAGGGGAGGTGAGCAGTTCTTC
TRBJ2-4 | once | TRBD1 | TRBV15 | CATSRRQGSMLAKNIQYF | TGTGCCACCAGCAGAAGACAGGGGTCGATGCTAGCCAAAAACATTCAGTACTTC
TRBJ2-7 | . | TRBD1 | TRBV28 | CASRGTGFYEQYF | TGTGCCAGCAGAGGGACAGGGTTCTACGAGCAGTACTTC
TRBJ2-3 | . | TRBD1 | TRBV10-3 | CAISSGDRETDTQYF | TGTGCCATCAGTTCCGGGGACAGGGAGACAGATACGCAGTATTTT
TRBJ2-1 | . | . | TRBV2 | CASCRLSFDEQFF | TGTGCCAGCTGTCGTCTGAGTTTTGATGAGCAGTTCTTC
TRBJ1-1 | . | . | TRBV9 | CASSTAPALGPVEAFF | TGTGCCAGCAGCACCGCCCCCGCTTTGGGTCCCGTTGAAGCTTTCTTT
TRBJ2-7 | . | TRBD1 | TRBV19 | CASSIPTGPGDEQYF | TGTGCCAGTAGTATCCCGACAGGGCCCGGCGACGAGCAGTACTTC
TRBJ1-5 | . | . | TRBV28 | CASSRAGRENQPQHF | TGTGCCAGCAGTCGGGCAGGGCGGGAAAATCAGCCCCAGCATTTT
TRBJ2-3 | . | . | TRBV20-1 | CSARDSDTQYF | TGCAGTGCTAGAGATTCAGATACGCAGTATTTT
TRBJ2-7 | . | . | TRBV7-8 | CASSLRRDQDEQYF | TGTGCCAGCAGCTTACGCCGGGACCAAGACGAGCAGTACTTC
TRBJ1-4 | . | TRBD1 | TRBV2 | CASSDPTTGGRQLNEKLFF | TGTGCCAGCAGTGACCCTACGACAGGGGGACGCCAGCTTAATGAAAAACTGTTTTTT
TRBJ2-2 | . | . | TRBV4-2 | CASSQEHQRLNTGELFF | TGTGCCAGCAGCCAAGAACATCAGAGACTGAACACCGGGGAGCTGTTTTTT
TRBJ2-7 | . | . | TRBV4-1 | CASSQEYEQYF | TGCGCCAGCAGCCAAGAATACGAGCAGTACTTC
TRBJ2-5 | . | . | TRBV7-9 | CASSWGIGGSGKETQYF | TGTGCCAGCAGCTGGGGCATAGGGGGGTCAGGAAAAGAGACCCAGTACTTC
TRBJ1-2 | . | . | TRBV5-1 | CASSLDPPQLYTF | TGCGCCAGCAGCTTGGATCCCCCGCAGCTCTACACCTTC
TRBJ1-5 | . | . | TRBV28 | CASSLEVNQPQHF | TGTGCCAGCAGTTTAGAGGTTAATCAGCCCCAGCATTTT
TRBJ2-7 | . | TRBD1 | TRBV27 | CASSRTGGRQYF | TGTGCCAGCAGTCGGACAGGGGGACGGCAGTACTTC
TRBJ1-1 | . | . | TRBV28 | CASSLGGRAEAFF | TGTGCCAGCAGTTTGGGGGGCAGGGCTGAAGCTTTCTTT
TRBJ2-3 | . | TRBD1 | TRBV7-8 | CASSFRQGSTDTQYF | TGTGCCAGCAGCTTTCGACAGGGTAGCACAGATACGCAGTATTTT
TRBJ2-3 | large | . | TRBV14 | CASSQSDTQYF | TGTGCCAGCAGCCAGTCAGATACGCAGTATTTT
TRBJ1-1 | few | . | TRBV4-1 | CASSQRAGDTEAFF | TGCGCCAGCAGCCAAAGGGCAGGGGACACTGAAGCTTTCTTT
TRBJ2-7 | . | . | TRBV29-1 | CSVEAPTSSYEQYF | TGCAGCGTTGAAGCCCCCACAAGCTCCTACGAGCAGTACTTC
TRBJ2-4 | . | TRBD2 | TRBV28 | CASSPPVVGRDIQYF | TGTGCCAGCAGTCCTCCAGTTGTCGGGAGGGACATTCAGTACTTC
TRBJ1-5 | . | TRBD1 | TRBV12-5 | CASGEGTGERAQHF | TGTGCTAGTGGGGAAGGGACAGGGGAGCGAGCCCAGCATTTT
TRBJ1-2 | . | . | TRBV5-1 | CASSLAGDSGYTF | TGCGCCAGCAGCTTGGCCGGCGACTCTGGCTACACCTTC
TRBJ1-1 | . | . | TRBV2 | CASSVGETNTEAFF | TGTGCCAGCAGTGTCGGGGAAACGAACACTGAAGCTTTCTTT
TRBJ2-7 | . | TRBD1 | TRBV10-2 | CASYSDRDSYEQYF | TGCGCCAGCTATTCGGACAGGGACTCCTACGAGCAGTACTTC
TRBJ2-1 | . | TRBD1 | TRBV29-1 | CSERRTGSYNEQFF | TGCAGTGAACGAAGGACAGGCTCCTACAATGAGCAGTTCTTC
TRBJ2-1 | . | . | TRBV2 | CASSPGGFEVDEQFF | TGTGCCAGCAGTCCCGGGGGCTTCGAGGTGGATGAGCAGTTCTTC
TRBJ2-7 | . | . | TRBV15 | CATSREVGPYEQYF | TGTGCCACCAGCAGAGAGGTGGGCCCCTACGAGCAGTACTTC
TRBJ1-4 | . | . | TRBV18 | CASSPNTGEKLFF | TGTGCCAGCTCGCCCAATACAGGGGAAAAACTGTTTTTT
TRBJ2-3 | . | . | TRBV18 | CASSPRTGTSTDTQYF | TGTGCCAGCTCACCCCGGACGGGGACTAGCACAGATACGCAGTATTTT
TRBJ2-1 | . | . | TRBV5-1 | CASSLREERGHEQFF | TGCGCCAGCAGCCTGCGCGAGGAGAGGGGACATGAGCAGTTCTTC
TRBJ2-1 | . | TRBD2 | TRBV11-3 | CASSLGGTSGYNEQFF | TGTGCCAGCAGCTTAGGGGGGACTAGCGGGTACAATGAGCAGTTCTTC
TRBJ1-3 | . | TRBD1 | TRBV30 | CAWRGQALSGNTIYF | TGTGCCTGGAGGGGACAGGCGCTCTCTGGAAACACCATATATTTT
TRBJ2-7 | . | . | TRBV29-1 | CSVGTWTTFWEQYF | TGCAGCGTTGGTACCTGGACTACCTTTTGGGAGCAGTACTTC
TRBJ1-2 | few | . | TRBV10-3 | CAIRANRDGGYTF | TGTGCCATCAGGGCAAACCGGGACGGTGGCTACACCTTC
TRBJ2-6 | . | . | TRBV30 | CAWSVGVGANVLTF | TGTGCCTGGAGTGTTGGGGTAGGCGCCAACGTCCTGACTTTC
TRBJ2-2 | . | . | TRBV18 | CASSRTDTTGELFF | TGTGCCAGCTCACGCACCGACACCACCGGGGAGCTGTTTTTT
TRBJ2-3 | . | . | TRBV2 | CASDQGGESTDTQYF | TGTGCCAGCGACCAGGGCGGAGAGAGCACAGATACGCAGTATTTT
TRBJ1-2 | . | . | TRBV11-2 | CASSSVRQGSNYGYTF | TGTGCCAGCAGCTCCGTACGGCAGGGGAGTAACTATGGCTACACCTTC
TRBJ2-7 | once | . | TRBV18 | CASSLSGRGDEQYF | TGTGCCAGCTCACTGAGCGGTCGAGGGGACGAGCAGTACTTC
TRBJ2-3 | . | TRBD1 | TRBV29-1 | CSVEPGGQGPRNTQYF | TGCAGCGTTGAACCGGGGGGACAGGGGCCGAGAAATACGCAGTATTTT
TRBJ2-7 | once | TRBD2 | TRBV5-1 | CASSSGLAGGRSYEQYF | TGCGCCAGCAGCTCCGGACTAGCGGGAGGTCGAAGCTACGAGCAGTACTTC
TRBJ1-1 | . | . | TRBV6-5 | CASSYSRAGNTEAFF | TGTGCCAGCAGTTACTCTCGGGCAGGGAACACTGAAGCTTTCTTT